These 21 T cell receptor beta chains originate from one sample sequenced in a study of blood T cell repertoires in COVID-19. The data were produced by immunoSEQ multiplex PCR, yet TCRdb's version contains in-frame clones alone and is incomplete. The table lists a few hundred thousand clones, 80% to 90% of them singletons. The specimen sequenced was peripheral blood. Every receptor here comes from a man between 18 and 35 years old with COVID-19, enrolled during active disease.

The J gene is TRBJ2-3, the V gene TRBV29-1, with TRBD1 matching over 10 bases. CDR1 is SQVTM and CDR2 is ANQGSEA in the germline V gene. The CDR3 sequence is 13 residues long. Trimming at V came to 8 bases and at J to 2 bases, leaving 4 bases not matched to a gene. The CDR3 region has the DNA TGCAGCACCGGACAGGGGGACACAGATACGCAGTATTTT. Translation: CSTGQGDTDTQYF.

This chain joins TRBV15 and TRBJ2-3; 11 bases agree with TRBD2. V gave up 0 bases and J gave up 2 bases; unmatched junction bases: 7. Germline values: CDR1 LNHNV, CDR2 YYDKDF (reference sequence). This CDR3 has 18 residues. The CDR3 here is CATSRDGYSGRATDTQYF. The CDR3 DNA reads TGTGCCACCAGCAGAGATGGGTATAGCGGGAGGGCCACAGATACGCAGTATTTT.

The chain employs TRBV9 and TRBJ2-2; 14 bases line up with TRBD2. CDR1 SGDLS and CDR2 YYNGEE come from the germline V gene. Trimming took 4 bases from V and 4 from J; bases not matched to a gene: 3. This CDR3 is 16 amino acids long. DNA of the CDR3: TGTGCCAGCAGCTTCGGGACTAGCGGGAGCACCGGGGAGCTGTTTTTT. The encoded protein is CASSFGTSGSTGELFF. The full variable domain, in which reference TRBV9 and TRBJ2-2 provide the parts outside the CDR3, is DSGVTQTPKHLITATGQRVTLRCSPRSGDLSVYWYQQSLDQGLQFLIQYYNGEERAKGNILERFSAQQFPDLHSELNLSSLELGDSALYFCASSFGTSGSTGELFFGEGSRLTVL.

J is TRBJ2-5 and V is TRBV28; D perhaps matches TRBD1 (5 bases). CDR3 length equals 12 residues. Per germline, CDR1 MDHEN and CDR2 SYDVKM. V was shortened by 6 bases and J by 1 base, with 6 bases between the two germline ends. DNA for the CDR3: TGTGCCAGCAGGACAGCCCAAGAGACCCAGTACTTC. It yields the protein CASRTAQETQYF. Complete variable domain (other parts from reference TRBV28 and TRBJ2-5): DVKVTQSSRYLVKRTGEKVFLECVQDMDHENMFWYRQDPGLGLRLIYFSYDVKMKEKGDIPEGYSVSREKKERFSLILESASTNQTSMYLCASRTAQETQYFGPGTRLLVL.

The chain combines TRBV4-1 with TRBJ2-2, with D uncertain. Per the germline V gene, CDR1 is MGHRA and CDR2 is YSYEKL. The CDR3 has 17 amino acids. The ends were cut back, 1 base at V and 0 bases at J, with 12 bases in the middle. This chain's CDR3 is CASSQGGRAANTGELFF. CDR3 bases: TGCGCCAGCAGCCAAGGCGGCAGAGCCGCGAACACCGGGGAGCTGTTTTTT.

This CDR3 is CASSTGQGLAAYNEQFF. The CDR3 DNA is TGCGCCAGCAGCACTGGACAGGGTCTAGCCGCCTACAATGAGCAGTTCTTC. V gene TRBV5-1 combines with J gene TRBJ2-1; 8 bases fit TRBD1. The CDR3 covers 17 residues. Losses at the gene ends were 4 bases for V and 2 bases for J; bases not matched to a gene: 11. Germline lookup yields CDR1 SGHRS and CDR2 YFSETQ.

The V gene is TRBV7-9, the J gene TRBJ1-2; 7 bases agree with TRBD1. The CDR3 spans 13 residues. Germline CDR1 reads SEHNR; CDR2 reads FQNEAQ (reference sequence). Germline trimming cut 6 bases from V and 3 bases from J; bases unmatched to any gene: 4. The CDR3 protein is CASSLTGDYGYTF. As DNA, the CDR3 is TGTGCCAGCAGTCTTACAGGGGACTATGGCTACACCTTC.

The rearrangement uses TRBV4-2 and TRBJ2-3, with 13 positions matching TRBD2. V shed 2 bases, J shed 4 bases, and the junction held 12 bases outside the gene matches. The CDR3 is 19 amino acids. Germline V gene sequence: CDR1 LGHNA, CDR2 YNFKEQ. The CDR3 DNA reads as TGTGCCAGCAGCCAACAAACCGGGACTAGCGGGATCGCGGCAGATACGCAGTATTTT. Encoded protein: CASSQQTGTSGIAADTQYF.

The chain recombines TRBV5-1 with TRBJ2-2; possible D gene TRBD1, 6 bases. V lost 7 bases to trimming and J lost 5 bases, with 18 bases between them. In germline, CDR1 is SGHRS, CDR2 YFSETQ. This CDR3 contains 15 residues. The CDR3 DNA reads as TGCGCCAGCGGTAACCAGGGGAGTATTACCGGGGAGCTGTTTTTT. Amino acids: CASGNQGSITGELFF. The whole variable domain, remainder taken from reference TRBV5-1 and TRBJ2-2, is KAGVTQTPRYLIKTRGQQVTLSCSPISGHRSVSWYQQTPGQGLQFLFEYFSETQRNKGNFPGRFSGRQFSNSRSEMNVSTLELGDSALYLCASGNQGSITGELFFGEGSRLTVL.

The CDR3, as DNA: TGTGCCAGCAGTTTATGGGGCCAGGGGGCGCGCACTGAAGCTTTCTTT. This codes for CASSLWGQGARTEAFF. The rearrangement links TRBV27 to TRBJ1-1; TRBD1 matches 8 bases. CDR1 and CDR2 (germline): MNHEY, SMNVEV (reference sequence). The J segment lost 4 bases and the V segment lost 1 base, leaving 8 bases of the junction unmatched. The CDR3 totals 16 residues.

The genes are TRBV5-4 and TRBJ1-1; the D gene is possibly TRBD1 (6 bases). The CDR3 runs to 15 residues. Between the trimmed V and J ends, which lost 0 bases and 0 bases, there was a span of 9 bases. The germline CDR1 and CDR2 sequences are SGHNT and YYREEE (reference sequence). CDR3 coding DNA: TGTGCCAGCAGCTTGGACAGGGCAATGAACACTGAAGCTTTCTTT. Translation: CASSLDRAMNTEAFF.

This chain uses TRBV29-1 with TRBJ2-5, with D possibly matching TRBD2 (5 bases). The CDR3 runs to 13 residues. Deletions cut 4 bases from V and 4 bases from J, with 13 bases between. Germline loops: CDR1 SQVTM, CDR2 ANQGSEA. The CDR3: CSVVLNEGETQYF. The CDR3 nucleotides read TGCAGCGTTGTCCTGAATGAGGGAGAGACCCAGTACTTC.

The genes are TRBV25-1 and TRBJ1-2; D not certain. Germline values: CDR1 MGHDK, CDR2 SYGVNS. The ends were cut back, 5 bases at V and 6 bases at J, with 16 bases in the middle. The CDR3 sequence is 14 residues long. DNA of the CDR3: TGTGCCAGCAGTTCCTTGGGGAGGTTAGATGGCTACACCTTC. This codes for CASSSLGRLDGYTF.

V gene TRBV18 combines with J gene TRBJ2-1; 12 positions match TRBD1. Germline-derived CDR1 and CDR2 are KGHSH and LQKENI. Unmatched junction bases numbered 3, after V lost 3 bases and J lost 9 bases. This CDR3 has 14 amino acids. The CDR3 DNA is TGTGCCAGCTCACCTTCGGGACAGGGGGCTGAGCAGTTCTTC. Its translation: CASSPSGQGAEQFF. Variable domain in full (rest from reference TRBV18 and TRBJ2-1): NAGVMQNPRHLVRRRGQEARLRCSPMKGHSHVYWYRQLPEEGLKFMVYLQKENIIDESGMPKERFSAEFPKEGPSILRIQQVVRGDSAAYFCASSPSGQGAEQFFGPGTRLTVL.

The chain has TRBV11-3 and TRBJ2-2; 7 bases agree with TRBD1. Trimming at V came to 3 bases and at J to 1 base, leaving 2 bases not matched to a gene. The V gene's germline CDR1 is SGHNT and CDR2 YENEEA. The CDR3 extends over 15 amino acids. This chain's CDR3 is CASSFGTENTGELFF. The CDR3 DNA is TGTGCCAGCAGCTTCGGGACAGAGAACACCGGGGAGCTGTTTTTT.

DNA for the CDR3: TGTGCCAGTAGTATACTAGGAGACTCTGGAAACACCATATATTTT. Protein sequence: CASSILGDSGNTIYF. This chain joins TRBV19 and TRBJ1-3; D is unclear. The CDR3 runs to 15 residues. V lost 2 bases and J lost 0, with 8 bases in between. Germline loops: CDR1 LNHDA, CDR2 SQIVND (reference sequence).

The chain employs TRBV14 and TRBJ2-1, with 8 positions matching TRBD2. V was pared by 1 base and J by 16 bases, with 3 bases of the junction left unmatched. CDR3 length: 11 residues. CDR1 and CDR2 from the germline V gene are SGHDN and FVKESK. The CDR3 reads CASSQAGGAFF. Written as DNA, the CDR3 is TGTGCCAGCAGCCAAGCGGGGGGGGCCTTCTTC.

CDR3 region: CASGWGGTNEKLFF. The CDR3 DNA is TGTGCCAGCGGGTGGGGGGGAACTAATGAAAAACTGTTTTTT. V gene TRBV2 combines with J gene TRBJ1-4; tentative D call: TRBD1 (5 bases). V was trimmed by 8 bases and J by 1 base, leaving 11 bases between them. Germline-derived CDR1 and CDR2 are SNHLY and FYNNEI. The CDR3 contains 14 residues.

The chain joins TRBV7-9 to TRBJ2-1, with D possibly being TRBD2 (5 bases). The CDR3 has 14 amino acids. Trimming took 8 bases from V and 0 from J, leaving 11 bases between them. CDR1 and CDR2 (germline): SEHNR, FQNEAQ (reference sequence). The CDR3: CASGKGDSYNEQFF. The DNA for the CDR3 is TGTGCCAGCGGTAAGGGAGACTCCTACAATGAGCAGTTCTTC.

This chain connects TRBV18 to TRBJ1-1; D not resolved. The germline V gene encodes CDR1 KGHSH and CDR2 LQKENI. V lost 8 bases to trimming and J lost 8 bases, with 18 bases between them. CDR3 length equals 13 residues. CDR3 sequence: CASAPIETSEAFF. DNA of the CDR3: TGTGCCAGCGCCCCTATTGAAACCTCCGAAGCTTTCTTT.

The chain combines TRBV19 with TRBJ2-1; 12 bases match TRBD2. CDR3 length equals 14 residues. The germline gives CDR1 LNHDA, CDR2 SQIVND (reference sequence). Trimming at V came to 6 bases and at J to 5 bases, leaving 2 bases not matched to a gene. The CDR3 spells CASSRTSGDNEQFF. Written as DNA, the CDR3 is TGTGCCAGTAGCCGGACTAGCGGGGACAATGAGCAGTTCTTC.